This T cell receptor (beta chain) appears in the sequencing data of a study of Ad26.COV2.S vaccination and SARS-CoV-2 variants. Whole-study context: Enrollment placed the donor in the COV1001 Ad26.COV2.S trial arm. Dosing was one shot or two shots 56 days apart.

Measured with immunoSEQ multiplex PCR; TCRdb has only the in-frame clones, and not every one. This repertoire shows approximately 410,000 clones, approximately 90% found once; its top ten account for 3.5% to 4%. J lost 5 bases, V lost 0 bases, and 8 bases had no gene match. Looked up from germline, CDR1 is SGHKS and CDR2 is YYEKEE (reference sequence). This CDR3 has 16 amino acids. Study-wide results and limits: Spike-specific TCR breadth in vaccine recipients exceeded that seen in placebo recipients.

A remark on this clone: Its specificity is not known.

Documented treatment: approximately 18 received Ad26.COV2.S at low or high dose, single or two shots; about 5 received placebo; per-sample allocation not given. Samples analyzed were those drawn on day 63 after the first vaccine or placebo injection. In Boston, an adult donor aged 18-55 years took part. The sample consisted of peripheral blood, taken in a trial of Ad26.COV2.S vaccine versus placebo. This TCR was sampled from a person aged 18-60 years who received the Ad26.COV2.S COVID-19 vaccine or a placebo. J is TRBJ2-5 and V is TRBV5-5; 9 nucleotides match TRBD2. This chain's CDR3 is CASSLVQGAGGETQYF. As DNA, the CDR3 is TGTGCCAGCAGCTTGGTGCAGGGTGCGGGAGGGGAGACCCAGTACTTC.